The entry below gives a single T cell receptor beta chain sequence along with its context. The target antigen is unknown. Some clones are missing from TCRdb's copy, which holds only in-frame ones; the method was immunoSEQ multiplex PCR. The sample holds roughly 69,000 clones, under 95% seen once. This CDR3 spans 12 amino acids. V lost 6 bases to trimming and J lost 3 bases, with 11 bases between them. The germline gives CDR1 SQVTM, CDR2 ANQGSEA. These data come from a study of OX40 agonist ivuxolimab in advanced cancers. Study-level findings and limits: Normalized T-cell clonal expansion was also low in a subset of nonresponders.

The chain uses TRBV29-1 and TRBJ1-1; unclear D gene. The sequence came from an adult with an advanced solid tumor such as melanoma, head and neck, liver or kidney cancer. Sequencing was performed on CD4+ or CD8+ T cells sorted from blood, taken in a trial of the OX40 agonist ivuxolimab. This CDR3 reads CSVSEGYTEAFF. CDR3 DNA sequence: TGCAGCGTCTCGGAAGGTTACACTGAAGCTTTCTTT.